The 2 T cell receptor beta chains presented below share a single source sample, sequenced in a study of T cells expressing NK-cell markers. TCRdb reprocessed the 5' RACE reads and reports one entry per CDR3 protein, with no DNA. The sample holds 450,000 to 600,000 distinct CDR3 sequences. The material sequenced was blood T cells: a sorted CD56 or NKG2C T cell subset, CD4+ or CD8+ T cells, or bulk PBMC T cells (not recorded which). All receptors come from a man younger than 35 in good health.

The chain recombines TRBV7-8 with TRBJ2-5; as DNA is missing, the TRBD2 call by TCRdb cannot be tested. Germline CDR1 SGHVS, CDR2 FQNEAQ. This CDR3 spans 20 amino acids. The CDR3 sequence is CASSLIRTSGRILTGETQYF.

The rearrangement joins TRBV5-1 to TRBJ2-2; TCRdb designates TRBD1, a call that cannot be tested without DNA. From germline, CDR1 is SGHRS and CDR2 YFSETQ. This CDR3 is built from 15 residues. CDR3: CASSLRQAMTGELFF.